This passage covers 4 T cell receptor beta chains from one sample sequenced in a study of blood T cells in healthy people across ages. The use of a sample-barcoded 5' primer and a J-beta primer mix characterized a second PCR of roughly 6 to 11 cycles. Each CDR3 protein gets one entry after TCRdb re-called the 5' RACE reads with MiXCR. Counted here are about 760,000 distinct CDR3 sequences, around three fifths occurring once; the ten biggest clones make up around a quarter. Sequencing was carried out using blood. Receptor source: a man between 40 and 49 years old in good health.

The rearrangement joins TRBV5-6 to TRBJ2-1; 7 bases are a match to TRBD1. The J call may be wrong; the DNA end is better matched by TRBJ2-7. CDR1 SGHDT and CDR2 YYEEEE come from the germline V gene. The CDR3 loop spans 16 amino acids. CDR3 region: CASSPIRQGSYNEQYF. The CDR3 nucleotides read TGTGCCAGCAGCCCCATTAGACAGGGCTCCTACAATGAGCAGTACTTC.

This clonotype appeared a few times. The V and J genes are TRBV4-2 and TRBJ2-5; 11 bases align to TRBD2. This CDR3 spans 17 amino acids. Unmatched junction bases numbered 6, after V lost 1 base and J lost 2 bases. The germline V gene encodes CDR1 LGHNA and CDR2 YNFKEQ. The CDR3: CASSQGGTSGGQETQYF. Written as DNA, the CDR3 is TGTGCCAGCAGCCAAGGAGGAACTAGCGGGGGTCAAGAGACCCAGTACTTC.

This clonotype was counted only a few times. This chain links TRBV6-5 with TRBJ1-2, with D perhaps matching TRBD1 (6 bases). V was trimmed by 8 bases and J by 5 bases, leaving 18 bases between them. Germline CDR1 is MNHEY and CDR2 is SVGAGI. CDR3 length: 14 residues. In DNA form, the CDR3 reads TGTGCCAGCCGCTCCCGAGGACAGCAATATGGCTACACCTTC. Its protein product is CASRSRGQQYGYTF.

This clonotype showed up just once. This rearrangement joins TRBV5-5 to TRBJ2-1, with 8 bases identical to TRBD1. Per germline, CDR1 SGHKS and CDR2 YYEKEE (reference sequence). V was clipped by 8 bases and J by 5 bases; unmatched bases: 12. The length of the CDR3 is 15 residues. DNA of the CDR3: TGTGCCAGTATGACTCAGGGGGCTAACAACAATGAGCAGTTCTTC. Translated, it gives CASMTQGANNNEQFF.